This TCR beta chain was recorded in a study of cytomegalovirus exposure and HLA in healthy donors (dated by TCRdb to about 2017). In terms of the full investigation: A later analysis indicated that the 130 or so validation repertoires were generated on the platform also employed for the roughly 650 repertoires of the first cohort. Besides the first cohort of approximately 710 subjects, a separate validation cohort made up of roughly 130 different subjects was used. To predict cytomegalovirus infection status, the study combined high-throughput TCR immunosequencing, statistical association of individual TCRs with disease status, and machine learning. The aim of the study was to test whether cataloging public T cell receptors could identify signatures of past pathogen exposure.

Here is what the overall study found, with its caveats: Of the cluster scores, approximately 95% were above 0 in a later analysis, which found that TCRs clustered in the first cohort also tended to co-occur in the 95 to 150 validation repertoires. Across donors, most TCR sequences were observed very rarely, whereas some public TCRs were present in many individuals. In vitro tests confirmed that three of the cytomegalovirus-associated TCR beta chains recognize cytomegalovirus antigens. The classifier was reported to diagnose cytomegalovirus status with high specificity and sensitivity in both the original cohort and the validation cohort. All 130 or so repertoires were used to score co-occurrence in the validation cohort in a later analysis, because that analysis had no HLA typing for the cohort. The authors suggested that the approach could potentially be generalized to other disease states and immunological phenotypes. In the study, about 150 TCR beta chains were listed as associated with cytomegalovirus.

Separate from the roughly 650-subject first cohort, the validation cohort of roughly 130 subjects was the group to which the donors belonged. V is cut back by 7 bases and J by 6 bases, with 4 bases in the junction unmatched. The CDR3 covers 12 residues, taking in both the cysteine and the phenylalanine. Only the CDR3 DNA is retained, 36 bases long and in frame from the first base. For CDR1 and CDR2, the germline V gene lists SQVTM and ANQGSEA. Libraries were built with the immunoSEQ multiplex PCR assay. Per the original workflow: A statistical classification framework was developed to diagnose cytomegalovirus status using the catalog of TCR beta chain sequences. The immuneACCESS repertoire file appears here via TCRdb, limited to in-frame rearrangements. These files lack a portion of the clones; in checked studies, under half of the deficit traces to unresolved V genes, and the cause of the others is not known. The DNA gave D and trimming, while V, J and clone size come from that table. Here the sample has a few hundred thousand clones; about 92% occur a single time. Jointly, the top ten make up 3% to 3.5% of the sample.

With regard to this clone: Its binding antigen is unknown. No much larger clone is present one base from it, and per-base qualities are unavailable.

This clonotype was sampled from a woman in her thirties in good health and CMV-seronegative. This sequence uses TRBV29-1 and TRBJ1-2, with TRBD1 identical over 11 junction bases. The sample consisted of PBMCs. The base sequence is TGCAGCGCGACGGACAGGGGGCATGGCTACACCTTC. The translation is CSATDRGHGYTF.